This entry lists 2 T cell receptor beta chains sequenced from one sample in a study of cytomegalovirus exposure and HLA in healthy donors. The study ran its PCR with 60 Vbeta and 13 Jbeta primers. Generated by immunoSEQ multiplex PCR, the TCRdb table keeps only in-frame clones and is missing some. The table lists about 82,000 clones, 65% to 85% of them singletons. Sequencing was performed on PBMCs. The receptors were sampled from a man in his forties or fifties in good health and CMV-seronegative.

This chain links TRBV28 with TRBJ1-3, with a tentative D call TRBD1 (5 bases). Germline CDR1 reads MDHEN; CDR2 reads SYDVKM. The CDR3 runs to 15 residues. Trimming stripped 5 bases from V and 0 bases from J, with 11 bases between. This CDR3 reads CASSAQVTSGNTIYF. As DNA, the CDR3 is TGTGCCAGCAGTGCACAGGTTACCTCTGGAAACACCATATATTTT.

The chain couples TRBV7-2 to TRBJ1-1; 9 bases are a match to TRBD1. The CDR3 loop spans 14 amino acids. Germline CDR1 is SGHTA and CDR2 is FQGNSA. J was trimmed by 6 bases and V by 5 bases; bases with no gene match: 7. The CDR3 sequence is CASSVTGGWPEAFF. CDR3 nucleotide sequence: TGTGCCAGCAGCGTGACAGGGGGATGGCCTGAAGCTTTCTTT.